The clone carrying this T cell receptor (beta chain) qualifies as medium-sized. Its cognate antigen is unknown. Tregs were sorted as CD4+CD25+CD127-/low cells. The CDR3 length is 12 residues. V was trimmed by 5 bases and J by 8 bases, leaving 12 bases between them. Adaptor-ligated barcode primers were used to amplify TRBV12-4/TRBJ1-2 clonotypes. In TCRdb, the multiplex PCR reads were re-called with MiXCR into one record per CDR3 protein. The data show about 1,200 distinct CDR3 sequences, about 25% seen once. Study results and limitations: Greatest tumor Treg TCR overlap was with tumor naive CD4+ cells. Under 2.4% of tumor Treg sequences matched blood Tregs or memory cells. Tumor memory CD4+ T cell TCR gene usage was found to cluster with blood and lymph node memory CD4+ cells and with lymph node naive CD4+ cells.

The sequencing input was tumor-infiltrating Tregs sorted from the breast tumor. The TCR originated in a female donor with breast cancer. J is TRBJ1-2 and V is TRBV12-3 or TRBV12-4; possibly TRBD1 for D (5 bases). CDR3 DNA sequence: TGTGCCAGCAGTACACCGGGACGAGGCTACACCTTC. Its protein product is CASSTPGRGYTF.